This T cell receptor (beta chain) originates from a study of identifying expanded T cells in peripheral blood. Losses at the gene ends were 0 bases for V and 6 bases for J; bases not matched to a gene: 11. The CDR3 is 17 amino acids. From germline, CDR1 is SGHAT and CDR2 FQNNGV. The assay was immunoSEQ multiplex PCR, and TCRdb's table has in-frame clones only and misses some. The sample yields about 110,000 clones, around 89% seen once. This clonotype was obtained from a person aged 18-70 years in good health. The specimen sequenced was blood. The J gene is TRBJ2-1, the V gene TRBV11-2, with 7 bases identical to TRBD2. Here the CDR3 DNA reads TGTGCCAGCAGCTTAGATAAAGGTAGCGGGCTCCGCAATGAGCAGTTCTTC. It yields the protein CASSLDKGSGLRNEQFF.